Shown below are 18 T cell receptor beta chains from a single sample sequenced in a study of technical replicates of blood from a few donors. The repertoire was sequenced with immunoSEQ multiplex PCR; TCRdb's copy has only in-frame clones and lacks some. The sample yields 84,000 or so clones, 93% seen once. Input material: T cells isolated from PBMCs. The receptors stem from a human donor in good health.

The V and J genes are TRBV11-2 and TRBJ2-1; 7 nucleotides align to TRBD2. The junction had 6 bases not matched to a gene; V was cut back by 1 base and J by 9 bases. This CDR3 is built from 14 residues. Germline V gives CDR1 SGHAT, CDR2 FQNNGV. The CDR3 bases are TGTGCCAGCAGCTTAGGTCGGGAGGTGCTTGAGCAGTTCTTC. The encoded protein is CASSLGREVLEQFF.

This clone was observed once. V is TRBV9 and J is TRBJ1-1, with TRBD1 identical over 9 bases. The CDR3 is made up of 16 amino acids. In germline, CDR1 is SGDLS, CDR2 YYNGEE. J lost 4 bases, V lost 4 bases, and 11 bases had no gene match. DNA for the CDR3: TGTGCCAGCAGCCCCCGGACAGGGGCGGTGAGCACTGAAGCTTTCTTT. Protein: CASSPRTGAVSTEAFF.

The CDR3: CASSQGSGPPKGLAGVGTDTQYF. CDR3 nucleotides: TGCGCCAGCAGTCAAGGGTCCGGGCCTCCGAAGGGACTAGCGGGGGTGGGCACAGATACGCAGTATTTT. This rearrangement joins TRBV23-1 to TRBJ2-3, with TRBD2 matching 14 bases. TRBV23-1 belongs to the ORF category, with a function that is uncertain. Unmatched junction bases numbered 20, after V lost 2 bases and J lost 1 base. The CDR3 contains 23 residues.

The V call is TRBV7-6, the J call TRBJ1-1, with D possibly matching TRBD1 (5 bases). The CDR3 runs to 15 residues. Between the trimmed V and J ends, which lost 2 bases and 3 bases, there was a span of 13 bases. Germline CDR1 SGHVS, CDR2 FNYEAQ. The CDR3 DNA follows: TGTGCCAGCAGCTTATCGGGGGTCAAGTACACTGAAGCTTTCTTT. Amino acids: CASSLSGVKYTEAFF. Using reference TRBV7-6 and TRBJ1-1 for the parts outside the CDR3, the full variable domain is GAGVSQSPRYKVTKRGQDVALRCDPISGHVSLYWYRQALGQGPEFLTYFNYEAQQDKSGLPNDRFSAERPEGSISTLTIQRTEQRDSAMYRCASSLSGVKYTEAFFGQGTRLTVV.

This clone was seen once. The chain couples TRBV5-1 to TRBJ2-3; unclear D gene. V was clipped by 7 bases and J by 0 bases, with 6 bases between them. The CDR3 runs 12 residues. Germline V CDR1 and CDR2: SGHRS, YFSETQ. CDR3: CASHSSTDTQYF. The DNA of the CDR3 is TGCGCCAGCCATTCAAGCACAGATACGCAGTATTTT.

This sequence joins TRBV15 and TRBJ1-5; 9 nucleotides align to TRBD1. The J segment lost 4 bases and the V segment lost 0 bases, leaving 7 bases of the junction unmatched. Germline-derived CDR1 and CDR2 are LNHNV and YYDKDF (reference sequence). This CDR3 contains 17 residues. In DNA form, the CDR3 reads TGTGCCACCAGCAGAGACGCTCTTGGACAGGGGAATCAGCCCCAGCATTTT. Its translation is CATSRDALGQGNQPQHF.

The chain has TRBV29-1 and TRBJ1-2, with D perhaps TRBD1 (6 bases). This CDR3 is built from 13 residues. Germline CDR1 SQVTM, CDR2 ANQGSEA. V lost 5 bases and J lost 2, with 12 bases in between. The CDR3 here is CSVLQGTNYGYTF. In DNA form, the CDR3 reads TGCAGCGTTTTACAGGGAACCAACTATGGCTACACCTTC. Together with reference TRBV29-1 and TRBJ1-2, the CDR3 gives the full variable domain: SAVISQKPSRDICQRGTSLTIQCQVDSQVTMMFWYRQQPGQSLTLIATANQGSEATYESGFVIDKFPISRPNLTFSTLTVSNMSPEDSSIYLCSVLQGTNYGYTFGSGTRLTVV.

This clone was seen a single time. The CDR3 nucleotides are TGTGCCAGCAGCTCACCAGTTAAGGCGCAGGGCGGGGGAAACATTCAGTACTTC. Translation gives CASSSPVKAQGGGNIQYF. The genes are TRBV11-2 and TRBJ2-4; 7 nucleotides agree with TRBD2. The junction had 18 bases not matched to a gene; V was cut back by 4 bases and J by 6 bases. CDR1 and CDR2 from the germline V gene are SGHAT and FQNNGV. This CDR3 is 18 amino acids long.

The chain uses TRBV9 and TRBJ2-2; the D gene is possibly TRBD2 (6 bases). Germline V lookup: CDR1 SGDLS, CDR2 YYNGEE. This CDR3 is 16 amino acids long. The V end was cut by 0 bases, the J end by 3 bases, with 12 bases between. CDR3 protein: CASSVAGESDTGELFF. The CDR3 nucleotides are TGTGCCAGCAGCGTAGCGGGAGAGAGTGACACCGGGGAGCTGTTTTTT.

There are a few counts of this clone. The chain carries TRBV27 and TRBJ1-1; 7 nucleotides line up with TRBD1. The germline V gene has CDR1 MNHEY and CDR2 SMNVEV (reference sequence). With 8 bases clipped from V and 3 bases from J, the junction kept 15 bases outside the gene matches. The CDR3 runs 16 residues. The CDR3 nucleotides are TGTGCCAGCCGACCCTCTAAACAGGGGTGGGACACTGAAGCTTTCTTT. Amino acid sequence: CASRPSKQGWDTEAFF.

This sequence joins TRBV7-2 and TRBJ2-7, with 10 bases lining up with TRBD1. Germline CDR1 SGHTA, CDR2 FQGNSA. V lost 4 bases, J lost 12 bases, and 6 bases stayed unmatched. The CDR3 has 12 residues. As DNA, the CDR3 is TGTGCCAGCAGCTCAGGGACAGGGGTATTGTACTTC. This codes for CASSSGTGVLYF. The full variable domain, in which reference TRBV7-2 and TRBJ2-7 provide the parts outside the CDR3, is GAGVSQSPSNKVTEKGKDVELRCDPISGHTALYWYRQSLGQGLEFLIYFQGNSAPDKSGLPSDRFSAERTGGSVSTLTIQRTQQEDSAVYLCASSSGTGVLYFGPGTRLTVT.

The chain couples TRBV7-6 to TRBJ1-5, with D uncertain. CDR3 length: 15 residues. Trimming removed 1 base at V and 4 bases at J, with 11 bases between. Germline V gives CDR1 SGHVS, CDR2 FNYEAQ. CDR3 in DNA: TGTGCCAGCAGCTTAGTATACGGTCCTAATCAGCCCCAGCATTTT. It encodes CASSLVYGPNQPQHF.

This clone was counted a single time. The rearrangement links TRBV5-1 to TRBJ1-4; 9 positions agree with TRBD1. V lost 3 bases and J lost 5; bases outside the gene matches: 5. CDR1 is SGHRS, CDR2 YFSETQ, per germline. There are 15 residues in the CDR3. The CDR3 nucleotides read TGCGCCAGCAGCTCGCTAGGGACAGGGAATGAAAAACTGTTTTTT. Translation: CASSSLGTGNEKLFF.

The chain combines TRBV18 with TRBJ2-7, with D possibly being TRBD1 (5 bases). The CDR3 is 15 residues long. CDR1 KGHSH and CDR2 LQKENI come from the germline V gene. V lost 3 bases to trimming and J lost 3 bases, with 15 bases between them. For the CDR3, the DNA is TGTGCCAGCTCACCGTTCGAGACAGCTGACTACGAGCAGTACTTC. This sequence encodes CASSPFETADYEQYF.

The chain combines TRBV28 with TRBJ2-2; tentatively, D is TRBD1 (5 bases). Trimming removed 4 bases at V and 1 base at J, with 13 bases between. The CDR3 consists of 16 residues. Germline CDR1 is MDHEN and CDR2 is SYDVKM. DNA for the CDR3: TGTGCCAGCAGTTCTCCTCAGACAGTGAACACCGGGGAGCTGTTTTTT. Translated: CASSSPQTVNTGELFF.

The chain couples TRBV11-2 to TRBJ1-4; 8 bases match TRBD1. With 1 base clipped from V and 5 bases from J, the junction kept 15 bases outside the gene matches. Germline loops: CDR1 SGHAT, CDR2 FQNNGV. The CDR3 totals 19 residues. CDR3 sequence (DNA): TGTGCCAGCAGCTTAGTTTCTATAGGCAGGGGGCGCGGGAATGAAAAACTGTTTTTT. As protein: CASSLVSIGRGRGNEKLFF.

V and J are TRBV5-1 and TRBJ1-1; 9 nucleotides match TRBD1. The CDR3 has 15 amino acids. Germline V gives CDR1 SGHRS, CDR2 YFSETQ. The V gene end was trimmed by 6 bases and the J gene end by 1 base; junction bases not matched to a gene: 7. The CDR3 spells CASMNLDRGNTEAFF. The CDR3 DNA is TGCGCCAGCATGAACCTGGACAGGGGGAACACTGAAGCTTTCTTT. Complete variable domain (other parts from reference TRBV5-1 and TRBJ1-1): KAGVTQTPRYLIKTRGQQVTLSCSPISGHRSVSWYQQTPGQGLQFLFEYFSETQRNKGNFPGRFSGRQFSNSRSEMNVSTLELGDSALYLCASMNLDRGNTEAFFGQGTRLTVV.

The chain couples TRBV5-1 to TRBJ2-1; TRBD2 matches at 10 bases. The CDR3 covers 14 residues. The germline V gene has CDR1 SGHRS and CDR2 YFSETQ. Germline trimming cut 9 bases from V and 9 bases from J; bases unmatched to any gene: 12. CDR3 region: CATKLSGRAREQFF. As DNA, the CDR3 is TGCGCCACTAAACTCAGCGGGAGGGCTCGTGAGCAGTTCTTC.